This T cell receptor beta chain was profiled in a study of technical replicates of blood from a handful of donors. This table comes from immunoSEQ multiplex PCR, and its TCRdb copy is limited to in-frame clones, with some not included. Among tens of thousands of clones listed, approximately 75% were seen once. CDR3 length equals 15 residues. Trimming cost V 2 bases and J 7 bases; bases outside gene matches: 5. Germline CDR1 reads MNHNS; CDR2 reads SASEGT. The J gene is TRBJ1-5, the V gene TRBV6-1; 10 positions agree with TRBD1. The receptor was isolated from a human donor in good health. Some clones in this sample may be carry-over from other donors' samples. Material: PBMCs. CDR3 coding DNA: TGTGCCAGCAGTGAACCCGGACAGGGGGGACAGCCCCAGCATTTT. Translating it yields CASSEPGQGGQPQHF.